This T cell receptor beta chain was captured in a study of blood T cell repertoires in COVID-19. The CDR3 consists of 15 residues. The germline V gene has CDR1 LGHDT and CDR2 YNNKEL (reference sequence). V was clipped by 4 bases and J by 1 base, with 8 bases between them. In the authors' methods: Estimates of nucleated cell counts were drawn from the amplification of reference gene primers. Sequencing was performed with immunoSEQ multiplex PCR; in TCRdb, only in-frame clones are kept and a portion is missing. That table supplies the V and J calls and clone size; D and trimming were determined from the DNA. The sample shows roughly 250,000 clones, around nine tenths of them seen only once. Participants were aged roughly 18 to 89 years from around 26 US areas. Recovered status in Cohort 3 required two negative PCRs, clearance, or symptom resolution.

The rearrangement uses TRBV3-1 (or the pseudogene TRBV3-2) and TRBJ1-6; D uncertain. This receptor was obtained from a woman in her late teens or twenties who had recovered from COVID-19. Material for sequencing was PBMCs or T cells enriched from blood (not recorded which). This CDR3 reads CASSPGRSYNSPLHF. CDR3 coding DNA: TGTGCCAGCAGCCCAGGTCGGTCCTATAATTCACCCCTCCACTTT.